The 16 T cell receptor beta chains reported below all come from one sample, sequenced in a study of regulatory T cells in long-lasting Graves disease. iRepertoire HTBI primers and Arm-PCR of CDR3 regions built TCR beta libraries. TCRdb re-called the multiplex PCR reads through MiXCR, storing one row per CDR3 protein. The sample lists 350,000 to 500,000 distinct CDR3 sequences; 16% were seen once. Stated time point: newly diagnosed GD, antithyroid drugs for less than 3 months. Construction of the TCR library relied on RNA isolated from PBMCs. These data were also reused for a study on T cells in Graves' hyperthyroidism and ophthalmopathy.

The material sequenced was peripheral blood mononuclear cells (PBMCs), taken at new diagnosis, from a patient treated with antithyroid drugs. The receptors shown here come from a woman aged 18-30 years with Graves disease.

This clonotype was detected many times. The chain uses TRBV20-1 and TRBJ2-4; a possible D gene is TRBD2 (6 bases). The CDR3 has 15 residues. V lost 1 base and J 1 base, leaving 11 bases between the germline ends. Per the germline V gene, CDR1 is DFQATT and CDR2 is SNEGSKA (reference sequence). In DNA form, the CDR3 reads TGCAGTGCTAGAGTTGGGACTCGGGCCAAAAACATTCAGTACTTC. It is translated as CSARVGTRAKNIQYF.

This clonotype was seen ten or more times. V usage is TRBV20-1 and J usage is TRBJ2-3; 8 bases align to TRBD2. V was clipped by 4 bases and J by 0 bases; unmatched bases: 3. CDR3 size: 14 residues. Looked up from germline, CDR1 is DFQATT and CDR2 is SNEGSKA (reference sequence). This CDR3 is CSAIPSGSTDTQYF. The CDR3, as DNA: TGCAGTGCTATCCCTAGCGGGAGCACAGATACGCAGTATTTT.

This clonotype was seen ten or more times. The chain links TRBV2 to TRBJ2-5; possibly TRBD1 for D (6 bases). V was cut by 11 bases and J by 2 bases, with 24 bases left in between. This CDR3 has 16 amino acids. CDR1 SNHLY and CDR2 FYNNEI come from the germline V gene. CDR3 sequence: CASLHQATGRQETQYF. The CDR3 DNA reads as TGTGCCTCCCTGCACCAAGCGACAGGAAGACAAGAGACCCAGTACTTC. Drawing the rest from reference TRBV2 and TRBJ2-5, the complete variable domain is EPEVTQTPSHQVTQMGQEVILRCVPISNHLYFYWYRQILGQKVEFLVSFYNNEISEKSEIFDDQFSVERPDGSNFTLKIRSTKLEDSAMYFCASLHQATGRQETQYFGPGTRLLVL.

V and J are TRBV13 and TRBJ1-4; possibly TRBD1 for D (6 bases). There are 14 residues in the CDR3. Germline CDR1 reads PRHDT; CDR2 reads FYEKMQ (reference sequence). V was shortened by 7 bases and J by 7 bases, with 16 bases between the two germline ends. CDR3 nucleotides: TGTGCCAGCACCCTTCAGGGGCACGGTGAAAAACTGTTTTTT. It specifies CASTLQGHGEKLFF.

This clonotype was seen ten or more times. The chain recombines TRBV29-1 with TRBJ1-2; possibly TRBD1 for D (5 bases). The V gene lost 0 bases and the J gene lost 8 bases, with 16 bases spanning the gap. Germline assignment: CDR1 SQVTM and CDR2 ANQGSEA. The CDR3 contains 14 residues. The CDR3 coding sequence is TGCAGCGTTGAAGATCTTCGGGGGGGTCGCGGCTACACCTTC. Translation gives CSVEDLRGGRGYTF.

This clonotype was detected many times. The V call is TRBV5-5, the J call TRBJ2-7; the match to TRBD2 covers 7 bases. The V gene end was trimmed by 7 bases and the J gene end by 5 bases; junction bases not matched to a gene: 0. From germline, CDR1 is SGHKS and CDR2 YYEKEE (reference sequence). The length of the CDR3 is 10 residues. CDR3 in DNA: TGTGCCAGCGGGGGGGACGAGCAGTACTTC. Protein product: CASGGDEQYF.

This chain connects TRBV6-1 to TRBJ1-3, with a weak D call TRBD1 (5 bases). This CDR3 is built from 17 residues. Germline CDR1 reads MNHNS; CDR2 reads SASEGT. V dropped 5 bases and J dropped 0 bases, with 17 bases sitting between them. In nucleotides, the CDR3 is TGTGCCAGCAGTCGACAGTTCAACCGACCCTCTGGAAACACCATATATTTT. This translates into CASSRQFNRPSGNTIYF.

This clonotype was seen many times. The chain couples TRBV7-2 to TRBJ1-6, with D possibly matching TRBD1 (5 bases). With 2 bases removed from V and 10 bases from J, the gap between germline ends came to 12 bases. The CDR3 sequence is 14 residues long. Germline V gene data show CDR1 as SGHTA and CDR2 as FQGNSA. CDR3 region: CASSLRRSGSPLHF. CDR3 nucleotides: TGTGCCAGCAGCTTAAGGCGATCAGGGTCACCCCTCCACTTT.

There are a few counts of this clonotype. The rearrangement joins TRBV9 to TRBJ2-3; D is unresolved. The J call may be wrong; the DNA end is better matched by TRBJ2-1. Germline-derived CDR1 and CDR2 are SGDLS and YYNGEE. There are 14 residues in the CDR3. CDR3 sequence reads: CASSVVAISDEQFF. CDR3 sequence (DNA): TGTGCCAGCAGCGTCGTAGCCATATCGGATGAGCAGTTCTTC.

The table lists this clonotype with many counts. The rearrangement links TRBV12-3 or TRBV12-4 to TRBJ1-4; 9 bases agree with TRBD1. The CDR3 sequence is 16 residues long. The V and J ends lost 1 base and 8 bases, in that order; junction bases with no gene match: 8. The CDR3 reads CASSLDLQGAGEKLFF. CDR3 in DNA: TGTGCCAGCAGTTTAGACTTACAGGGGGCTGGGGAAAAACTGTTTTTT.

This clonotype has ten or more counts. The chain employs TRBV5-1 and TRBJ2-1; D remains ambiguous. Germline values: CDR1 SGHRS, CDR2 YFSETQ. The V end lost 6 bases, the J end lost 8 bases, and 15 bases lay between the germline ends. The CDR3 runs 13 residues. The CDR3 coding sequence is TGCGCCAGCACAACCCAGATACCGGATGAGCAGTTCTTC. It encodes CASTTQIPDEQFF.

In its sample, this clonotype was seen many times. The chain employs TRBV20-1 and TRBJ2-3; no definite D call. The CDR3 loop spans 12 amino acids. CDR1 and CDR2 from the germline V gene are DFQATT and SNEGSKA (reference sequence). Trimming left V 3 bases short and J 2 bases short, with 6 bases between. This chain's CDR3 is CSASRTTDTQYF. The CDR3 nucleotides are TGCAGTGCTAGCAGGACCACAGATACGCAGTATTTT.

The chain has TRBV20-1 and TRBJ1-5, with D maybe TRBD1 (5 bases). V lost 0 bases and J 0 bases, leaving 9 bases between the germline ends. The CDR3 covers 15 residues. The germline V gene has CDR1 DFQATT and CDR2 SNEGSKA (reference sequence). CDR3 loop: CSARELRDSNQPQHF. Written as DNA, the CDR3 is TGCAGTGCTAGAGAACTCAGGGATAGCAATCAGCCCCAGCATTTT.

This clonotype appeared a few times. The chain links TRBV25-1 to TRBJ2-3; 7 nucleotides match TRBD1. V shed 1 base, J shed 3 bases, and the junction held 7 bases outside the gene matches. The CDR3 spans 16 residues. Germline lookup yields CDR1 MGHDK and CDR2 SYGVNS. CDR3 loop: CASSELTGILTDTQYF. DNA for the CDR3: TGTGCCAGCAGTGAATTGACAGGGATATTGACAGATACGCAGTATTTT.

The CDR3 sequence: CASSLTGKDWELFF. The CDR3 DNA reads as TGTGCCAGCAGCCTGACAGGGAAAGACTGGGAGCTGTTTTTT. This chain connects TRBV28 to TRBJ2-2; 7 nucleotides line up with TRBD1. CDR1 MDHEN and CDR2 SYDVKM come from the germline V gene. V was pared by 6 bases and J by 9 bases, with 10 bases of the junction left unmatched. This CDR3 comprises 14 residues. The whole variable domain, filled in from reference TRBV28 and TRBJ2-2, reads DVKVTQSSRYLVKRTGEKVFLECVQDMDHENMFWYRQDPGLGLRLIYFSYDVKMKEKGDIPEGYSVSREKKERFSLILESASTNQTSMYLCASSLTGKDWELFFGEGSRLTVL.

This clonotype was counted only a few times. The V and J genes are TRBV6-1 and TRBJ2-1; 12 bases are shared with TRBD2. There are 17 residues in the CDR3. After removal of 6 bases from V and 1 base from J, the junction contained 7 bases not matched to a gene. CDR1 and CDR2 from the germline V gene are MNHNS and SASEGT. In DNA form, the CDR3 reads TGTGCCAGCAGCCACACTAGCGGGAGGCCGTCCTACAATGAGCAGTTCTTC. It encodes CASSHTSGRPSYNEQFF.